This TCR beta chain was profiled in a study of T cell repertoires in cytomegalovirus infection. At the level of the study: An indication of both CMV infection and matching HLA type came from public TCR beta signatures.

J gave up 7 bases and V 1 base, and 6 bases lay outside the gene matches. Germline loops: CDR1 SGHTA, CDR2 FQGNSA. CDR3 length: 15 amino acids. Study-level points and caveats: Frequencies of public TCR beta families were cumulated, and this identified carriers of CMV plus the relevant HLA.

At least ten counts were recorded for this clonotype. The target antigen is unknown. A single record per CDR3 protein comes from TCRdb applying MiXCR to the reads. The sample yields a few hundred thousand distinct CDR3 sequences, roughly 13% seen once. This TCR derives from a human donor in good health (CMV status not recorded). Some clones in this sample may be carry-over from other donors' samples. The chain uses TRBV7-2 and TRBJ2-1; 8 bases align to TRBD2. Sequencing used PBMCs. Here the CDR3 reads CASSLGGGWKNEQFF. The CDR3 DNA reads TGTGCCAGCAGCTTAGGCGGGGGGTGGAAAAATGAGCAGTTCTTC.